The 24 T cell receptor beta chains in this list originate from one sample, sequenced in a study of blood T cells in healthy people across ages (dated by TCRdb to between 2015 and 2017). Library preparation used 5' RACE. The listed sequencing device is Illumina HiSeq 2500. A second PCR of roughly 6 to 11 cycles was run with a J-beta primer mix and a sample-barcoded 5' primer. In-frame beta chains were kept once TCRdb had trimmed the public reads at Q25 with fastp and called clones with MiXCR. Each entry merges the rows of one CDR3 protein and shows their most common DNA and genes. Present in this sample are about 780,000 distinct CDR3 sequences, 35% to 60% of which were seen just once. Around a sixth of the sample comes from the top ten. Source material: blood. The source of these receptors is a man aged 80 or over in good health.

This chain uses TRBV19 with TRBJ2-5; D is ambiguous. Germline CDR1 and CDR2: LNHDA and SQIVND (reference sequence). Trimming pared 4 bases from V and 5 bases from J, leaving 8 bases between. The CDR3 is made up of 12 amino acids. This CDR3 is CASSKTPETQYF. CDR3 coding DNA: TGTGCCAGTAGTAAGACGCCGGAGACCCAGTACTTC.

The V gene is TRBV29-1, the J gene TRBJ2-5; no definite D call. From germline, CDR1 is SQVTM and CDR2 ANQGSEA. The CDR3 is 12 amino acids. V gave up 7 bases and J gave up 0 bases, with 9 bases separating them. CDR3 in DNA: TGCAGCGGGGAACAAAACCAAGAGACCCAGTACTTC. It encodes CSGEQNQETQYF. The whole variable domain, filled in from reference TRBV29-1 and TRBJ2-5, reads SAVISQKPSRDICQRGTSLTIQCQVDSQVTMMFWYRQQPGQSLTLIATANQGSEATYESGFVIDKFPISRPNLTFSTLTVSNMSPEDSSIYLCSGEQNQETQYFGPGTRLLVL.

In its sample, this clonotype was seen a few times. The rearrangement joins TRBV28 to TRBJ1-1, with 9 bases fitting TRBD1. Germline V gives CDR1 MDHEN, CDR2 SYDVKM. This CDR3 has 18 amino acids. The ends lost 6 bases at V and 1 base at J; junction bases unmatched: 15. The CDR3 loop is CASRHSGQGQTRNTEAFF. CDR3 DNA sequence: TGTGCCAGCAGACACTCGGGACAGGGACAAACCCGGAACACTGAAGCTTTCTTT. Drawing the rest from reference TRBV28 and TRBJ1-1, the complete variable domain is DVKVTQSSRYLVKRTGEKVFLECVQDMDHENMFWYRQDPGLGLRLIYFSYDVKMKEKGDIPEGYSVSREKKERFSLILESASTNQTSMYLCASRHSGQGQTRNTEAFFGQGTRLTVV.

This clonotype occurred a few times. The CDR3 nucleotides are TGTGCCAGCAGCAAAGTTGTGAGTAGCGGGAGTTCGTCTGGGGCCAACGTCCTGACTTTC. This encodes CASSKVVSSGSSSGANVLTF. This chain connects TRBV21-1 to TRBJ2-6; the listed D gene, TRBD2, was not tested against the DNA. TRBV21-1 is labeled a pseudogene. This CDR3 is 20 amino acids long.

This sequence joins TRBV4-1 and TRBJ1-2; 7 nucleotides agree with TRBD1. The CDR3 has 15 residues. The germline CDR1 and CDR2 sequences are MGHRA and YSYEKL. V was pared by 4 bases and J by 4 bases, with 9 bases of the junction left unmatched. CDR3 DNA sequence: TGCGCCAGCAGCCGCGATTCAGGGGGGGCCTATGGCTACACCTTC. This codes for CASSRDSGGAYGYTF.

The chain couples TRBV28 to TRBJ2-5, with TRBD1 matching 8 bases. After removal of 5 bases from V and 4 bases from J, the junction contained 9 bases not matched to a gene. CDR1 is MDHEN and CDR2 is SYDVKM in the germline V gene. CDR3 length: 15 residues. The CDR3 region is CASSPYLTGGETQYF. DNA of the CDR3: TGTGCCAGCAGTCCATACCTAACAGGGGGAGAGACCCAGTACTTC.

This sequence joins TRBV29-1 and TRBJ1-4, with D uncertain. Germline V gene sequence: CDR1 SQVTM, CDR2 ANQGSEA. V was trimmed by 5 bases and J by 4 bases, leaving 14 bases between them. The CDR3 extends over 14 amino acids. Written as DNA, the CDR3 is TGCAGCGTTTCGTCCGGCGCGCATAATGAAAAACTGTTTTTT. The encoded protein is CSVSSGAHNEKLFF.

The rearrangement joins TRBV10-1 to TRBJ2-3; TRBD1 matches 8 bases. Germline assignment: CDR1 WNHNN and CDR2 SYGVQD (reference sequence). This CDR3 comprises 15 residues. V lost 0 bases and J lost 5; bases outside the gene matches: 4. The CDR3: CASSESGTGRDTQYF. The DNA for the CDR3 is TGCGCCAGCAGTGAGTCCGGGACAGGTAGAGATACGCAGTATTTT.

About this clonotype: Since a much larger clone is just one base distant, this may be a read error. The genes are TRBV29-1 and TRBJ2-1; 8 positions match TRBD1. CDR1 and CDR2 from the germline V gene are SQVTM and ANQGSEA. The ends lost 4 bases at V and 7 bases at J; junction bases unmatched: 6. The CDR3 runs to 13 residues. The DNA of the CDR3 is TGCAGCGTTGTGCAGGGGGCTGCTAATGAGCAGTTCTTC. This codes for CSVVQGAANEQFF.

The genes are TRBV5-1 and TRBJ2-7; 8 bases fit TRBD2. Germline CDR1 reads SGHRS; CDR2 reads YFSETQ. With 4 bases clipped from V and 0 bases from J, the junction kept 6 bases outside the gene matches. This CDR3 comprises 15 residues. CDR3 nucleotides: TGCGCCAGCAGCCCGACTAGCGCCTCCTCCTACGAGCAGTACTTC. The encoded protein is CASSPTSASSYEQYF.

The chain is built from TRBV7-2 and TRBJ2-1; 8 bases are shared with TRBD2. Germline V gene lookup returns CDR1 SGHTA and CDR2 FQGNSA. This CDR3 spans 17 amino acids. V shed 5 bases, J shed 10 bases, and the junction held 19 bases outside the gene matches. CDR3: CASSPQPPRTSLSEQFF. The CDR3 region has the DNA TGTGCCAGCAGCCCCCAACCTCCGCGGACTAGCCTCTCCGAGCAGTTCTTC.

The chain is built from TRBV5-1 and TRBJ2-7; TRBD1 matches at 7 bases. With 4 bases clipped from V and 4 bases from J, the junction kept 5 bases outside the gene matches. CDR1 is SGHRS, CDR2 YFSETQ, per germline. The CDR3 is 13 residues long. In nucleotides, the CDR3 is TGCGCCAGCAGCAAGGGGGCTGGGTACGAGCAGTACTTC. This codes for CASSKGAGYEQYF.

Only a few counts were recorded for this clonotype. V gene TRBV6-2 or TRBV6-3 combines with J gene TRBJ2-7, with D uncertain. The V gene's germline CDR1 is MNHEY and CDR2 SVGEGT. V gave up 6 bases and J gave up 0 bases, with 15 bases separating them. The CDR3 is 15 residues long. CDR3 bases: TGTGCCAGCAGAACCACCTTTTACACCTCCTACGAGCAGTACTTC. Encoded protein: CASRTTFYTSYEQYF.

V usage is TRBV24-1 and J usage is TRBJ1-1; unclear D gene. The ends were cut back, 2 bases at V and 1 base at J, with 4 bases in the middle. The germline V gene encodes CDR1 KGHDR and CDR2 SFDVKD. The CDR3 consists of 13 residues. This CDR3 is CATSDYRNTEAFF. CDR3 sequence (DNA): TGTGCCACCAGTGATTACAGGAACACTGAAGCTTTCTTT.

The J gene is TRBJ2-5, the V gene TRBV9, with TRBD2 as a possible D gene (7 bases). Germline V gives CDR1 SGDLS, CDR2 YYNGEE. V shed 2 bases and J shed 5 bases, with 13 bases lying between them. The CDR3 has 14 residues. CDR3 loop: CASSVGGGWETQYF. For the CDR3, the DNA is TGTGCCAGCAGCGTGGGGGGGGGCTGGGAGACCCAGTACTTC.

Many counts were recorded for this clonotype. The chain has TRBV7-2 and TRBJ2-7; D may be TRBD2 (6 bases). The V gene's germline CDR1 is SGHTA and CDR2 FQGNSA. The CDR3 length is 14 residues. Deletions cut 3 bases from V and 0 bases from J, with 9 bases between. The CDR3: CASSLGTYSYEQYF. The DNA for the CDR3 is TGTGCCAGCAGCTTGGGGACTTACTCCTACGAGCAGTACTTC.

This chain links TRBV20-1 with TRBJ2-5; 8 nucleotides agree with TRBD1. With the DNA end fitting TRBJ2-7 better, the J assignment may be wrong. Germline V lookup: CDR1 DFQATT, CDR2 SNEGSKA (reference sequence). CDR3 length equals 11 residues. The CDR3 DNA follows: TGCAGTGCGGACAGGGAAGACGAGCAGTACTTC. Encoded protein: CSADREDEQYF.

The chain carries TRBV19 and TRBJ2-1, with D hard to call. The CDR3 sequence is 13 residues long. Trimming took off 3 bases at V and 6 bases at J, with 9 bases between the two ends. Germline lookup yields CDR1 LNHDA and CDR2 SQIVND (reference sequence). As DNA, the CDR3 is TGTGCCAGTAGTATCGCTCGTAGCAATGAGCAGTTCTTC. This codes for CASSIARSNEQFF. The full variable domain, completed using reference TRBV19 and TRBJ2-1, is DGGITQSPKYLFRKEGQNVTLSCEQNLNHDAMYWYRQDPGQGLRLIYYSQIVNDFQKGDIAEGYSVSREKKESFPLTVTSAQKNPTAFYLCASSIARSNEQFFGPGTRLTVL.

This clonotype was counted only a few times. V usage is TRBV28 and J usage is TRBJ2-1; possibly TRBD1 for D (5 bases). The CDR3 covers 13 residues. The V and J ends lost 5 bases and 10 bases respectively, with 15 bases between them. The germline V gene encodes CDR1 MDHEN and CDR2 SYDVKM. CDR3 sequence: CASSATVSREQFF. The CDR3 region has the DNA TGTGCCAGCAGTGCGACAGTGTCAAGGGAGCAGTTCTTC.

The V and J genes are TRBV4-3 and TRBJ2-6; D is undetermined. This CDR3 spans 15 amino acids. Germline values: CDR1 LGHNA, CDR2 YSLEER. The germline V and J ends were trimmed by 0 bases and 2 bases, with 5 bases remaining between them. CDR3 protein: CASSQEGTGANVLTF. CDR3 in DNA: TGCGCCAGCAGCCAAGAGGGAACTGGGGCCAACGTCCTGACTTTC.

This clonotype occurred a few times. The chain employs TRBV7-2 and TRBJ1-2; D remains ambiguous. V shed 5 bases and J shed 4 bases, with 17 bases lying between them. The CDR3 is 15 residues long. Germline CDR1 is SGHTA and CDR2 is FQGNSA. CDR3 sequence (DNA): TGTGCCAGCAGCAAACATGACGGCGAGCTCTATGGCTACACCTTC. It specifies CASSKHDGELYGYTF.

This clonotype occurred a few times. The rearrangement links TRBV27 to TRBJ2-1, with a weak D call TRBD2 (6 bases). Germline lookup yields CDR1 MNHEY and CDR2 SMNVEV (reference sequence). V lost 0 bases to trimming and J lost 1 base, with 7 bases between them. The CDR3 has 15 residues. In nucleotides, the CDR3 is TGTGCCAGCAGTTTATCGGCGGGATCCTACAATGAGCAGTTCTTC. Its translation is CASSLSAGSYNEQFF.

The J gene is TRBJ1-2, the V gene TRBV7-9, with a tentative D call TRBD1 (6 bases). CDR1 is SEHNR, CDR2 FQNEAQ, per germline (reference sequence). CDR3 length: 16 amino acids. V lost 3 bases and J lost 2, with 16 bases in between. For the CDR3, the DNA is TGTGCCAGCAGCTTGGGCAGGGGACTCGGGAACTATGGCTACACCTTC. Translation: CASSLGRGLGNYGYTF. Looking up the rest from reference TRBV7-9 and TRBJ1-2 gives the full variable domain: DTGVSQNPRHKITKRGQNVTFRCDPISEHNRLYWYRQTLGQGPEFLTYFQNEAQLEKSRLLSDRFSAERPKGSFSTLEIQRTEQGDSAMYLCASSLGRGLGNYGYTFGSGTRLTVV.

This clonotype occurred many times. This chain connects TRBV7-6 to TRBJ2-5, with 13 positions matching TRBD2. This CDR3 has 22 residues. In germline, CDR1 is SGHVS, CDR2 FNYEAQ. V lost 5 bases to trimming and J lost 1 base; unmatched junction nucleotides: 22. Here the CDR3 reads CASSPTRGGVRTSGGIQETQYF. For the CDR3, the DNA is TGTGCCAGCAGCCCTACTCGGGGAGGGGTACGGACTAGCGGGGGTATCCAAGAGACCCAGTACTTC.